Reported below is one TCR beta chain. The antigen is unknown. The sample comes from a study of cytomegalovirus exposure and HLA in healthy donors. General observations from the study: Listed as cytomegalovirus-associated were 164 TCR beta chains.

V lost 3 bases to trimming and J lost 10 bases, with 7 bases between them. The CDR3 is made up of 11 amino acids. Germline lookup yields CDR1 MNHEY and CDR2 SMNVEV (reference sequence). Profiling relied on immunoSEQ multiplex PCR, and the TCRdb table lists in-frame clones only, not all of them. The sample holds 150,000 to 200,000 clones, about 90% seen once. This clonotype was obtained from a man younger than 30 in good health and CMV-seropositive. The source material was PBMCs. J is TRBJ2-1 and V is TRBV27; no clear D. This chain's CDR3 is CASSFSTEQFF. Written as DNA, the CDR3 is TGTGCCAGCAGTTTCAGTACCGAGCAGTTCTTC.